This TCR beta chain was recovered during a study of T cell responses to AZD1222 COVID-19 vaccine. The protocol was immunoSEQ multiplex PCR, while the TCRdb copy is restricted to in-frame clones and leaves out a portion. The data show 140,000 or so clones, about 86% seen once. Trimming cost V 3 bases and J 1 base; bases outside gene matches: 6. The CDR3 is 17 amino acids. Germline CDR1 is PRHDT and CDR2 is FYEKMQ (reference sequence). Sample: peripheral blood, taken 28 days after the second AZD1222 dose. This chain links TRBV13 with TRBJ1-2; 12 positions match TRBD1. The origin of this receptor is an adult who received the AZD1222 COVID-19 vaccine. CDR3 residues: CASSLGTGGEDNYGYTF. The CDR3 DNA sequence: TGTGCCAGCAGCTTGGGGACAGGGGGCGAGGATAACTATGGCTACACCTTC.